A single sample is the source of the 3 T cell receptor beta chains below, sequenced in a study of T cell changes during pregnancy in multiple sclerosis. Sequencing was performed with immunoSEQ multiplex PCR; in TCRdb, only in-frame clones are kept and a portion is missing. The sample holds roughly 110,000 clones, 91% seen once. Sequences were derived from peripheral blood, sampled before pregnancy. The receptors shown here come from a female donor with multiple sclerosis, enrolled in a pregnancy study.

The chain has TRBV5-1 and TRBJ2-7, with TRBD1 matching 7 bases. The V segment lost 4 bases and the J segment 2 bases; nucleotides outside the gene matches: 6. The CDR3 length is 14 residues. Germline V gene lookup returns CDR1 SGHRS and CDR2 YFSETQ. Here the CDR3 reads CASSTGTEPYEQYF. The CDR3 region has the DNA TGCGCCAGCAGCACAGGGACAGAGCCCTACGAGCAGTACTTC.

This sequence joins TRBV4-1 and TRBJ2-1, with D possibly being TRBD2 (5 bases). Trimming left V 0 bases short and J 6 bases short, with 12 bases between. CDR3 length equals 15 residues. The germline V gene encodes CDR1 MGHRA and CDR2 YSYEKL. DNA for the CDR3: TGCGCCAGCAGCCAAGAGGACTGGACCACCAATGAGCAGTTCTTC. Its protein product is CASSQEDWTTNEQFF.

This chain joins TRBV7-9 and TRBJ2-1; D is perhaps TRBD2 (6 bases). Trimming took off 4 bases at V and 8 bases at J, with 15 bases between the two ends. This CDR3 spans 14 amino acids. Germline-derived CDR1 and CDR2 are SEHNR and FQNEAQ (reference sequence). The CDR3 sequence: CASSSGTALDEQFF. CDR3 nucleotides: TGTGCCAGCAGCTCCGGGACTGCCCTCGATGAGCAGTTCTTC.